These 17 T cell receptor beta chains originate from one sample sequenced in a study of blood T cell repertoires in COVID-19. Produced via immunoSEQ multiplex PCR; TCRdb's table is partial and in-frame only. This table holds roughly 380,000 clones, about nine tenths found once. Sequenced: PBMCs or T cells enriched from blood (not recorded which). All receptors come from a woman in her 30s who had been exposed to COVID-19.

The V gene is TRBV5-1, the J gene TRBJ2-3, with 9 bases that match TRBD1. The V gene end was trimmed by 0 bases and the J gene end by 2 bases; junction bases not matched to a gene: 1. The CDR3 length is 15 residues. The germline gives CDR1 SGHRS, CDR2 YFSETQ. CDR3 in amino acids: CASSLGDRDTDTQYF. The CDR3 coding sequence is TGCGCCAGCAGCTTGGGGGACAGGGACACAGATACGCAGTATTTT.

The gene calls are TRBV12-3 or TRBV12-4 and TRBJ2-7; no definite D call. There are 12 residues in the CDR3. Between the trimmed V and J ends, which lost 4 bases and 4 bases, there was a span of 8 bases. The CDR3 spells CASSSDWYEQYF. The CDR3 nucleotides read TGTGCCAGCAGTTCCGACTGGTACGAGCAGTACTTC.

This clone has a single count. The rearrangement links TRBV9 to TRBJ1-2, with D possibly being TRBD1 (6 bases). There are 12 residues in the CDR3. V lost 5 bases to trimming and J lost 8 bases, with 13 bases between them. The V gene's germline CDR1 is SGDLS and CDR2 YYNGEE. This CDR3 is CASRGGVLGYTF. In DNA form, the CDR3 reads TGTGCCAGCAGAGGGGGAGTTTTGGGCTACACCTTC.

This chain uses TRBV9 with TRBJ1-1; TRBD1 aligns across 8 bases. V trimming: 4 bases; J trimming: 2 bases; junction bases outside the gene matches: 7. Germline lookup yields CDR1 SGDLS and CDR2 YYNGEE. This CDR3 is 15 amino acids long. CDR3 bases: TGTGCCAGCAGCCCGGGGGACAGGCCTAACACTGAAGCTTTCTTT. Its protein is CASSPGDRPNTEAFF. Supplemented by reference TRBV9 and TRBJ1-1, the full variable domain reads DSGVTQTPKHLITATGQRVTLRCSPRSGDLSVYWYQQSLDQGLQFLIQYYNGEERAKGNILERFSAQQFPDLHSELNLSSLELGDSALYFCASSPGDRPNTEAFFGQGTRLTVV.

The CDR3: CASGLVLAGGPDTQYF. The DNA of the CDR3 is TGTGCTAGTGGTTTGGTTTTGGCGGGAGGGCCAGATACGCAGTATTTT. The chain links TRBV12-5 to TRBJ2-3; 9 nucleotides align to TRBD2. CDR1 and CDR2 (germline): LGHNT, FRNRAP. CDR3 length: 16 residues. With V trimmed by 0 bases and J by 4 bases, 5 bases remained unmatched.

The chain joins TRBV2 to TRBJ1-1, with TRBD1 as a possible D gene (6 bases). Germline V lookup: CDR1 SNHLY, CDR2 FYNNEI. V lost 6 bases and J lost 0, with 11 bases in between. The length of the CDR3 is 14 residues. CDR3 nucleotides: TGTGCCAGCAGGGACAGACAAATGAACACTGAAGCTTTCTTT. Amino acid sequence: CASRDRQMNTEAFF.

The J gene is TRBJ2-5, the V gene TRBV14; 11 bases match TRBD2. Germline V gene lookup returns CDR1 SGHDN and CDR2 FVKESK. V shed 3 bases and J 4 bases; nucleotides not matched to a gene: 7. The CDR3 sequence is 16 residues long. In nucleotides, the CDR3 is TGTGCCAGCAGCCAGGCGACTAGCGGGATTAGAGAGACCCAGTACTTC. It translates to CASSQATSGIRETQYF.

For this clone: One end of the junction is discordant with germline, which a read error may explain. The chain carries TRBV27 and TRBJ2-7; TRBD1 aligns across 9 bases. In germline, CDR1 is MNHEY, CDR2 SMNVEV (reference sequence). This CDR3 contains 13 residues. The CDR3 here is CASSPSRDRDPHF. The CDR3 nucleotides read TGTGCCAGCAGTCCGTCCCGGGACAGGGATCCACACTTC.

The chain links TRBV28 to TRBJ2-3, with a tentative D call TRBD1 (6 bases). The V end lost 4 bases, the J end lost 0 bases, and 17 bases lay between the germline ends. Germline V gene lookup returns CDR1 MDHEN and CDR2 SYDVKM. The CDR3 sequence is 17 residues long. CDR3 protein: CASSSTWTAQSTDTQYF. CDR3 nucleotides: TGTGCCAGCAGTTCTACTTGGACAGCCCAAAGCACAGATACGCAGTATTTT.

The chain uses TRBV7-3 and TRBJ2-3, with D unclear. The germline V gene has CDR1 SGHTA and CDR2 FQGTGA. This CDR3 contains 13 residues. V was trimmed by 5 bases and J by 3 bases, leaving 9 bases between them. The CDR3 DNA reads TGTGCCAGCAGCCTAATTAGTACAGATACGCAGTATTTT. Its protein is CASSLISTDTQYF. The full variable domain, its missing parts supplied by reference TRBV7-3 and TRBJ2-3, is GAGVSQTPSNKVTEKGKYVELRCDPISGHTALYWYRQSLGQGPEFLIYFQGTGAADDSGLPNDRFFAVRPEGSVSTLKIQRTERGDSAVYLCASSLISTDTQYFGPGTRLTVL.

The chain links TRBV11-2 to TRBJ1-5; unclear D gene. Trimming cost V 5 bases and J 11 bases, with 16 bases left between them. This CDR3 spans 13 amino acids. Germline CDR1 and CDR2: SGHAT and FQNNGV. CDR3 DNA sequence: TGTGCCAGCAGCCTTACAGAGCTCGGAACCCAGCATTTT. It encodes CASSLTELGTQHF. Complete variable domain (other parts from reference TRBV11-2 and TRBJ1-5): EAGVAQSPRYKIIEKRQSVAFWCNPISGHATLYWYQQILGQGPKLLIQFQNNGVVDDSQLPKDRFSAERLKGVDSTLKIQPAKLEDSAVYLCASSLTELGTQHFGDGTRLSIL.

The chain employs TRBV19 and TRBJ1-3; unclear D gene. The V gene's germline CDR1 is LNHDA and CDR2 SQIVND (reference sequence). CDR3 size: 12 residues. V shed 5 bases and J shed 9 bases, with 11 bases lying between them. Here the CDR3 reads CASSPPGSTIYF. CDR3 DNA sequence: TGTGCCAGTAGTCCCCCCGGGAGCACCATATATTTT. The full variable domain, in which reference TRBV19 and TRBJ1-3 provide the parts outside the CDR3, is DGGITQSPKYLFRKEGQNVTLSCEQNLNHDAMYWYRQDPGQGLRLIYYSQIVNDFQKGDIAEGYSVSREKKESFPLTVTSAQKNPTAFYLCASSPPGSTIYFGEGSWLTVV.

This CDR3 is CAIRRGQGAGYEQYF. DNA for the CDR3: TGTGCCATCAGAAGGGGACAGGGGGCAGGATACGAGCAGTACTTC. The V call is TRBV10-3, the J call TRBJ2-7; 12 bases map to TRBD1. The CDR3 sequence is 15 residues long. With V trimmed by 6 bases and J by 4 bases, 7 bases remained unmatched. Germline lookup yields CDR1 ENHRY and CDR2 SYGVKD.

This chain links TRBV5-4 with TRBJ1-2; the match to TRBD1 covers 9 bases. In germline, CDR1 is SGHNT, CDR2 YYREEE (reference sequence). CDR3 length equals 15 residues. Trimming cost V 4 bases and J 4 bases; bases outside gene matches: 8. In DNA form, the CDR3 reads TGTGCCAGCAGCCCTACAGGGGGCCTTGGCTATGGCTACACCTTC. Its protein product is CASSPTGGLGYGYTF.

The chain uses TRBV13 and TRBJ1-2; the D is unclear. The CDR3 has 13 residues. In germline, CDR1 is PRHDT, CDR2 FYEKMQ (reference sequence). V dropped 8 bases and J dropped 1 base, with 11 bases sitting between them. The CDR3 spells CASRSRGNYGYTF. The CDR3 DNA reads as TGTGCCAGCCGCTCCCGCGGTAACTATGGCTACACCTTC.

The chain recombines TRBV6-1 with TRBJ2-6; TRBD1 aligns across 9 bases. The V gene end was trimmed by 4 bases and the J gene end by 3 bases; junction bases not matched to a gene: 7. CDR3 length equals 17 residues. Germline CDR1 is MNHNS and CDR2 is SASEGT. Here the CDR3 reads CASSGWTGVDGANVLTF. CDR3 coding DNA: TGTGCCAGCAGTGGCTGGACAGGGGTAGATGGGGCCAACGTCCTGACTTTC.

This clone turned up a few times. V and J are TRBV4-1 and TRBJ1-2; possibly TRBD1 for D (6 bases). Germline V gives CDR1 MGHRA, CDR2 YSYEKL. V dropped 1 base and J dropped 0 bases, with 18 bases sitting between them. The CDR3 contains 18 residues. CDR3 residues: CASSQAFRDTQANYGYTF. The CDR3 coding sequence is TGCGCCAGCAGCCAAGCCTTCCGGGACACACAAGCTAACTATGGCTACACCTTC.